The T cell receptor beta chain under discussion was sequenced for a study of blood T cell repertoires in COVID-19. Study in general: Acute and convalescent COVID-19 specimens originated in the United States, Italy and Spain. T cells, B-cell-depleted T cells, or PBMCs supplied cDNA or gDNA.

The V end lost 6 bases, the J end lost 14 bases, and 18 bases lay between the germline ends. The germline V gene has CDR1 MNHEY and CDR2 SVGAGI. The length of the CDR3 is 12 residues. Authors' analysis steps: Researchers report that nucleated cell counts were estimated from reference gene primer amplification. Assay: immunoSEQ multiplex PCR; the TCRdb copy retains only in-frame clones and omits some. The V and J calls and clone size are taken from that table; D and trimming were inferred from the DNA. The sample carries 150,000 to 200,000 clones, approximately 95% recorded once. Recruited during active infection, patients (from Seattle) were subsequently followed longitudinally.

The receptor comes from a woman aged 55-70 years with COVID-19, enrolled during active disease. The sequenced material came from peripheral blood. J is TRBJ2-3 and V is TRBV6-5; D possibly corresponds to TRBD1 (7 bases). The CDR3 nucleotides are TGTGCCAGCAGCAAACTAGCAGGACAGGTGTATTTT. It specifies CASSKLAGQVYF.